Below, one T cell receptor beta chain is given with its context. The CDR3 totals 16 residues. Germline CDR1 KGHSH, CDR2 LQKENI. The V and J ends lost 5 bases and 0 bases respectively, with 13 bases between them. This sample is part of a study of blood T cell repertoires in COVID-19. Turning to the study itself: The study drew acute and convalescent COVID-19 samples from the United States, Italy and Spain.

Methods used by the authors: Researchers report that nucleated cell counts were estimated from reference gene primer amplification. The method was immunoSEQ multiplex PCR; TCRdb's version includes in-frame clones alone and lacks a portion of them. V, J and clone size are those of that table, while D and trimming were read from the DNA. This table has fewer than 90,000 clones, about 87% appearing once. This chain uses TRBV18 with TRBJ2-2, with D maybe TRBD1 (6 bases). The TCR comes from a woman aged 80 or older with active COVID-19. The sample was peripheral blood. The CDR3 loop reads CASSGGLRANTGELFF. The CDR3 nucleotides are TGTGCCAGCTCAGGGGGCCTGCGGGCGAACACCGGGGAGCTGTTTTTT. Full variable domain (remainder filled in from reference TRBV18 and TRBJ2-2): NAGVMQNPRHLVRRRGQEARLRCSPMKGHSHVYWYRQLPEEGLKFMVYLQKENIIDESGMPKERFSAEFPKEGPSILRIQQVVRGDSAAYFCASSGGLRANTGELFFGEGSRLTVL.